This is a list of T cell receptor beta chains from one sample in a study of CD8+ T cells in alopecia areata. The table came from immunoSEQ multiplex PCR; TCRdb's copy has only in-frame clones and leaves some out. Among around 250,000 clones, around 67% were seen once, and the ten largest hold approximately 1.2%. The material sequenced was CD4+ T cells sorted from blood, taken at week 0. The receptors come from a human donor with alopecia areata. Both conserved end residues are trimmed from each CDR3.

v_gene: TRBV7-8; CDR3aa: ASSDSGGGKTQY
v_gene: TRBV2; CDR3aa: ASSEQGWVSDTQY
v_gene: TRBV7-2; CDR3aa: ASSHRADYEQY
v_gene: TRBV4-2; CDR3aa: AFDRVGAF
v_gene: TRBV29-1; CDR3aa: SVEVPGIYYGYT
v_gene: TRBV4-1; CDR3aa: ASSQETFTTNEKLF
v_gene: TRBV29-1; CDR3aa: SVGPAGPLTGELF
v_gene: TRBV5-1; CDR3aa: ASSPSDVEGYT
v_gene: TRBV2; CDR3aa: ASSDQGSTEAF
v_gene: TRBV29-1; CDR3aa: SVLGESSYNEQF
v_gene: TRBV18; CDR3aa: ASSPPGQTDTQY
v_gene: TRBV4-2; CDR3aa: ASSLRLAGTDTQY
v_gene: TRBV29-1; CDR3aa: SVAPWLTEAF
v_gene: TRBV27; CDR3aa: ASSYLPAKNIQY
v_gene: TRBV9; CDR3aa: ASSVAGNTEAF
v_gene: TRBV29-1; CDR3aa: SGLGRVSYNEQF